Sequencing of this T cell receptor beta chain was carried out in a study of blood T cell repertoires in COVID-19. The overall study: Acute and convalescent COVID-19 samples came from the United States, Italy and Spain. Sources were T cells, B-cell-depleted T cells, or PBMCs; the material itself was cDNA or gDNA.

Methods used by the authors: Estimates of nucleated cell counts were drawn from the amplification of reference gene primers. This table comes from immunoSEQ multiplex PCR, and its TCRdb copy is limited to in-frame clones, with some not included. D and trimming were read from the DNA, whereas the V and J calls and clone size are those reported in that table. The table lists approximately 100,000 clones, around 72% of them singletons. Sample: peripheral blood. This TCR derives from a man in his 70s with acute or convalescent COVID-19.

The CDR3 DNA follows: TGCGCCAGCAGCTCCCTGGGACAGGGGCTTGGCGAGACCCAGTACTTC. Translated: CASSSLGQGLGETQYF. The rearrangement joins TRBV5-1 to TRBJ2-5; TRBD1 aligns across 10 bases. This CDR3 has 16 amino acids. Germline trimming cut 3 bases from V and 5 bases from J; bases unmatched to any gene: 10. CDR1 and CDR2 from the germline V gene are SGHRS and YFSETQ.